This T cell receptor beta chain was identified in a study of shared clonotypes between healthy human individuals. The table came from immunoSEQ multiplex PCR; TCRdb's copy has only in-frame clones and leaves some out. In the table there are under 1,100,000 clones, 70% to 80% of which are singletons. Healthy adults negative for HIV, lacking recent acute infections or vaccinations, served as donors. The authors divided CD4+ cells into CD45RA+ naive and CD45RA-negative memory subsets. Overall study findings and caveats: Depth was large, yet rarefaction showed that sorted-subset sequencing was incomplete. Deeper or shallower sequencing was expected to change how clonotypes are shared among donors.

Comments on this clone: What it binds is not known.

The V gene's germline CDR1 is SGHNT and CDR2 YYREEE (reference sequence). Trimming took off 4 bases at V and 4 bases at J, with 15 bases between the two ends. This CDR3 is 14 amino acids long. The sample was memory CD4+ T cells from PBMCs. The subset: CD45RA-negative fraction. The clonotype originates from a man between 18 and 29 years old in good health. Some clones in this sample may be carry-over from other donors' samples. This chain joins TRBV5-4 and TRBJ2-7, with D possibly TRBD2 on 6 matching bases. The CDR3 DNA reads TGTGCCAGCAGCCCGGAGGGGACGGGGTACGAGCAGTACTTC. It codes for CASSPEGTGYEQYF.